This is a list of T cell receptor beta chains from one sample in a study of blood T cell repertoires in COVID-19. Some clones are missing from TCRdb's copy, which holds only in-frame ones; the method was immunoSEQ multiplex PCR. The sample holds 10,000 to 15,000 clones, around 82% seen once. The sequenced sample consisted of peripheral blood. Receptor source: a human donor in a cohort sampled during active COVID-19. The conserved cysteine and the conserved F or W are not part of the CDR3 here. A D gene is named only where the DNA matches it firmly. Clone sizes are given selectively: once, few, many, or a class where the clone is expanded.

clone_size	d_call	v_call	cdr3_aa
-	TRBD1	TRBV5-1	ASSLGQGGTEAF
few	-	TRBV5-1	ASSGEGVATGELF
-	-	TRBV25-1	ASSEGYRVRSEKLF
-	TRBD1	TRBV18	ASSPGTGRQTGELF
-	-	TRBV7-9	ASSPPQGRSGNTIY
-	-	TRBV5-1	ASSLLATANTEAF
-	-	TRBV3-1/TRBV3-2	ASSQYGGLGTYEQY
-	TRBD2	TRBV6-5	ASSYTTSGGTYEQY
-	TRBD1	TRBV7-3	ASRKNRGTEAF
-	TRBD2	TRBV5-3	ARSRRWTSGESSYEQY
-	-	TRBV4-1	ASSQPYGRETGANVLT
-	-	TRBV19	ASRPDRLHNYGYT
few	-	TRBV2	ASSDYRGGETQY
-	-	TRBV28	ASSPANSGNTIY
-	TRBD2	TRBV5-1	ATTGLAGNNEQF
-	TRBD2	TRBV10-3	AISASGGYYNEQF
-	-	TRBV19	ASLNWASTEAF
-	-	TRBV7-9	ASSPSGYSQPQH
-	-	TRBV12-3/TRBV12-4	ASSEQGNTEAF
-	TRBD2	TRBV12-3/TRBV12-4	ASSFSGGGEQF
once	TRBD2	TRBV6-1	ASSDIAGKNTGELF